Described below is a single TCR beta chain sequence and its context. Its cognate antigen is unknown. PCR amplification relied on 60 Vbeta primers (plus 13 Jbeta primers). Authors' methods: Counted up in a later analysis, unique TCR beta chains came to about 80 million, with around 12 million shared. Data came from immunoSEQ multiplex PCR; TCRdb stores just in-frame clones and leaves some out. The DNA gave D and trimming, while V, J and clone size come from that table. The sample includes about 110,000 clones, 81% of them seen just once. Nominal health characterized the donors when sampled, though unrecorded immune exposures were likely. These data come from a study of cytomegalovirus exposure and HLA in healthy donors. Notes on the study in general: Later analysis identified a missense DCLRE1C variant that was linked to TCR beta V- and J-gene trimming. Sequencing artifact likely explains a cluster of highly shared sequence variants.

Trimming took 2 bases from V and 0 from J, leaving 19 bases between them. Germline V gene lookup returns CDR1 SGHAT and CDR2 FQNNGV. This CDR3 contains 18 residues. This sequence joins TRBV11-2 and TRBJ1-1, with D possibly matching TRBD1 (5 bases). The TCR sequence derives from a woman in her 30s in good health and CMV-seronegative. Sequencing used PBMCs. The CDR3 here is CASSLYLPTVTMNTEAFF. DNA of the CDR3: TGTGCCAGCAGCTTATATCTACCGACAGTTACCATGAACACTGAAGCTTTCTTT.